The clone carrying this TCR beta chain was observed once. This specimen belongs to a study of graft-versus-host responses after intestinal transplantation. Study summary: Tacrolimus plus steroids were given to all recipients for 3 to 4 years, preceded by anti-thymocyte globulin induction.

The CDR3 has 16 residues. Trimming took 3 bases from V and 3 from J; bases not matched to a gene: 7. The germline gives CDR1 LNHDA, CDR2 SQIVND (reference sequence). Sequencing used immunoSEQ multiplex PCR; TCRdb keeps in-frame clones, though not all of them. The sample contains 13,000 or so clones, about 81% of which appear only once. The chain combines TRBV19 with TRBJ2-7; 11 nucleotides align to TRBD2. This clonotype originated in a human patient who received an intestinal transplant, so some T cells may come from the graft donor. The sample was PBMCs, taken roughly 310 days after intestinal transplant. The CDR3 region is CASSISGTSGNYEQYF. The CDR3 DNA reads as TGTGCCAGTAGTATTTCCGGGACTAGCGGTAACTACGAGCAGTACTTC.